In this sample, the clone carrying this TCR beta chain turned up once. Its antigen remains unidentified. These data originate in a study of cytomegalovirus exposure and HLA in healthy donors. General study findings and limits: In a later analysis, DRB1 alleles had the most associated TCRs; HLA-C alleles the fewest.

PCR employed 60 Vbeta and 13 Jbeta primers. Here immunoSEQ multiplex PCR was the method, and the copy in TCRdb shows in-frame clones only, minus some. Of 120,000 or so clones listed, roughly four fifths were seen once; the top ten hold around 1.5%. This receptor was identified in a woman aged 18-29 years in good health and CMV-seronegative. Sequenced material: PBMCs.

CDR3 nucleotides: TGTGCCAGCTTCACTAGCGGGCTGGGGAATGAGCAGTTCTTC. It is translated as CASFTSGLGNEQFF. V is TRBV2 and J is TRBJ2-1, with 9 bases lining up with TRBD2. Germline V CDR1 and CDR2: SNHLY, FYNNEI. V shed 8 bases and J 7 bases; nucleotides not matched to a gene: 9. This CDR3 is built from 14 residues.